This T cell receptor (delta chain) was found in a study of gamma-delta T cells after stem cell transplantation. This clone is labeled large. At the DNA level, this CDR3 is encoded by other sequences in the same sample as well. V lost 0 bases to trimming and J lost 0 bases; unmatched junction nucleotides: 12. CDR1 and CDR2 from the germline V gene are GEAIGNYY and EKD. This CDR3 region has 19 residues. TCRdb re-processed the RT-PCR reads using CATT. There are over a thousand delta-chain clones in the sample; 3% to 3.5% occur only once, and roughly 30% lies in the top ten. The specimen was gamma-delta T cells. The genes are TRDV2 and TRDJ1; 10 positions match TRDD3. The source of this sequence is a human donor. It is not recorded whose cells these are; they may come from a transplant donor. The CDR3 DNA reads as TGTGCCTGTGACACCGTGGTGGGGGATACAGGGCCGTACACCGATAAACTCATCTTT. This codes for CACDTVVGDTGPYTDKLIF.